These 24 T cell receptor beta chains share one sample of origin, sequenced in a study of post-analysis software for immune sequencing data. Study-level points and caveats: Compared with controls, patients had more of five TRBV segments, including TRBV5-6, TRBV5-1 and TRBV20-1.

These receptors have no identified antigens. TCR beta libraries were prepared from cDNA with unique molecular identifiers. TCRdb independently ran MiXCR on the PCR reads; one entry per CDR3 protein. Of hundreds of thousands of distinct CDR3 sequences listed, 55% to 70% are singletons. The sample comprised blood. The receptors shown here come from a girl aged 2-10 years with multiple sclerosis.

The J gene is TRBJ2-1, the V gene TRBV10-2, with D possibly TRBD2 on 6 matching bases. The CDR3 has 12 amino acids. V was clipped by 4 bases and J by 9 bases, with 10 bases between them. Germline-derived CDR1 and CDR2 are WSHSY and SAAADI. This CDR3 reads CASSVEGGEQFF. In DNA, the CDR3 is TGCGCCAGCAGTGTTGAGGGAGGTGAGCAGTTCTTC.

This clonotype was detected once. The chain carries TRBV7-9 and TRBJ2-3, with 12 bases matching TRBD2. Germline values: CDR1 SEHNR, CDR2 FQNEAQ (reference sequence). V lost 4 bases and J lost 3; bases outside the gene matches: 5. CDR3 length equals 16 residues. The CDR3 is CASSYLAGGPTDTQYF. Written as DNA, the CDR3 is TGTGCCAGCAGCTATCTAGCGGGAGGGCCAACAGATACGCAGTATTTT.

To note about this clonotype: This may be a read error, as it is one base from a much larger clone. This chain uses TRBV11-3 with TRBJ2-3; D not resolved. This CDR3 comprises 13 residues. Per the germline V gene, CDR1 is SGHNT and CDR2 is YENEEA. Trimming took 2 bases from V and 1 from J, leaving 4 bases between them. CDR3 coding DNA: TGTGCCAGCAGCTTAAAGCGCACAGATACGCAGTATTTT. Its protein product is CASSLKRTDTQYF.

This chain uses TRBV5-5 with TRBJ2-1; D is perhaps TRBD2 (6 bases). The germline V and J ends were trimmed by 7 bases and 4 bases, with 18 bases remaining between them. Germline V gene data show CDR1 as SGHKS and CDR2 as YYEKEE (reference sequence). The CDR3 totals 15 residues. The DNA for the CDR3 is TGTGCCAGCCACCCAGGGTGGGGGGTTTACAATGAGCAGTTCTTC. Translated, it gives CASHPGWGVYNEQFF.

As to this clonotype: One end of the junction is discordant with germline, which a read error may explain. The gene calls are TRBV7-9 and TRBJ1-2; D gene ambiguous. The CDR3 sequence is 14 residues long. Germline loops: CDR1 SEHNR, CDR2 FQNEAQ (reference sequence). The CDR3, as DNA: TGCGCCAGCAGTCCCACGGTTCCCAACTATGGCTACACCTTC. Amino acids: CASSPTVPNYGYTF. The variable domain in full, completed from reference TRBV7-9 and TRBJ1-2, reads DTGVSQNPRHKITKRGQNVTFRCDPISEHNRLYWYRQTLGQGPEFLTYFQNEAQLEKSRLLSDRFSAERPKGSFSTLEIQRTEQGDSAMYLCASSPTVPNYGYTFGSGTRLTVV.

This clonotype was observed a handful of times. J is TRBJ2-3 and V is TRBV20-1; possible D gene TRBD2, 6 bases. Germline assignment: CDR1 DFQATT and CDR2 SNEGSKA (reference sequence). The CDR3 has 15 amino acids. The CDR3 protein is CSVKNRGSVTDTQYF. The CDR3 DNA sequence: TGCAGCGTCAAGAACCGGGGGTCGGTCACAGATACGCAGTATTTT.

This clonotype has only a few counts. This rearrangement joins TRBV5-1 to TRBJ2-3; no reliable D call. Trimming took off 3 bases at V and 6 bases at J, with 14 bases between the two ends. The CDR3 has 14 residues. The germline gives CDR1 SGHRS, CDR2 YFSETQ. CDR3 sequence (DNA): TGCGCCAGCAGCTCCGCGGCAGTGACGGATACGCAGTATTTT. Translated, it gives CASSSAAVTDTQYF.

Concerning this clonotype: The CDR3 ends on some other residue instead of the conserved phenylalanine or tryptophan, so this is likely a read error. CDR3 nucleotides: TGCAGCGTTGAAGGACAGGGCCACGAGCAGTACTGC. Its translation is CSVEGQGHEQYC. The chain uses TRBV29-1 and TRBJ2-7, with TRBD1 matching 7 bases. Trimming removed 1 base from V and 5 bases from J; junction bases left unmatched: 2. This CDR3 contains 12 residues. Germline CDR1 SQVTM, CDR2 ANQGSEA.

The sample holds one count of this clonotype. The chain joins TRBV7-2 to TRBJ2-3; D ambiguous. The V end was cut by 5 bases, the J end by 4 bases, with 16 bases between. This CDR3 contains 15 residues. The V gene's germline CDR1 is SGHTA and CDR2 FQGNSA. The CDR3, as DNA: TGTGCCAGCAGCCGAACGGATGCTTCGGCAGATACGCAGTATTTT. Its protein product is CASSRTDASADTQYF.

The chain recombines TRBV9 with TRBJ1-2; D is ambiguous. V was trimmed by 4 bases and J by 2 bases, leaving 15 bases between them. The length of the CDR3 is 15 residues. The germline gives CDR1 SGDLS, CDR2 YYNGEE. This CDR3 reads CASSPGQDPNYGYTF. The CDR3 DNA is TGTGCCAGCAGCCCTGGGCAGGACCCAAACTATGGCTACACCTTC.

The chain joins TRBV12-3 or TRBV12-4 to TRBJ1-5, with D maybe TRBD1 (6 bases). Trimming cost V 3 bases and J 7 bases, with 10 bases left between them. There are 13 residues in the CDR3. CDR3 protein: CASSFQGMQPQHF. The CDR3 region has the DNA TGTGCCAGCAGTTTCCAGGGGATGCAGCCCCAGCATTTT.

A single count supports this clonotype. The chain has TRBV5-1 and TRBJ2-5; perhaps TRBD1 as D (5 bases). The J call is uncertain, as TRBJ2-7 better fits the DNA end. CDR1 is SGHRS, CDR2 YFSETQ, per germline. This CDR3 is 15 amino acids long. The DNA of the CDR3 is TGCGCCAGCAGCTTGGTTCAGGGCCTACACTACGAGCAGTACTTC. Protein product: CASSLVQGLHYEQYF.

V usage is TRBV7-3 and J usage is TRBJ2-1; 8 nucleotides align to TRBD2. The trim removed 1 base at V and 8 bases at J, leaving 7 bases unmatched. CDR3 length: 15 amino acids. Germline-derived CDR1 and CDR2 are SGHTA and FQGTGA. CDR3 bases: TGTGCCAGCAGCTTAATCCGGGAGGGCCGATATGAGCAGTTCTTC. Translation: CASSLIREGRYEQFF.

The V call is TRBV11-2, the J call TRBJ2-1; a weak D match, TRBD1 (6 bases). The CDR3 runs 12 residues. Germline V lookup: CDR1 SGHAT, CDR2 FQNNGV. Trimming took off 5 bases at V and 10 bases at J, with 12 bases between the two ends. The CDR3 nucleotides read TGTGCCAGCAGCCTCGGGACATTAGAGCAGTTCTTC. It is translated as CASSLGTLEQFF.

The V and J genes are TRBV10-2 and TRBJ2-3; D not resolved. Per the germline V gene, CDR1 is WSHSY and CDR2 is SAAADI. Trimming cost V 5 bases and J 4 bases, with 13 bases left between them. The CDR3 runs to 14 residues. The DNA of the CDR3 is TGCGCCAGCAGTCGTAACCCCGGTCCAGATACGCAGTATTTT. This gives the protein CASSRNPGPDTQYF.

The CDR3 is CASSTPGGKEQYF. The CDR3 region has the DNA TGTGCCAGCAGTACGCCGGGAGGGAAAGAGCAGTACTTC. This sequence joins TRBV6-5 and TRBJ2-7; 8 bases are shared with TRBD2. The CDR3 runs 13 residues. Losses at the gene ends were 5 bases for V and 7 bases for J; bases not matched to a gene: 7. Germline lookup yields CDR1 MNHEY and CDR2 SVGAGI.

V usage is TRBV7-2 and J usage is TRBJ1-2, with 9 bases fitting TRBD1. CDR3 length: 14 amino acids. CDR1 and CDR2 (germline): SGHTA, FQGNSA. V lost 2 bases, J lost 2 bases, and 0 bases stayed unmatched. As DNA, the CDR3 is TGTGCCAGCAGCTTAACAGGGGGCAACTATGGCTACACCTTC. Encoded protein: CASSLTGGNYGYTF.

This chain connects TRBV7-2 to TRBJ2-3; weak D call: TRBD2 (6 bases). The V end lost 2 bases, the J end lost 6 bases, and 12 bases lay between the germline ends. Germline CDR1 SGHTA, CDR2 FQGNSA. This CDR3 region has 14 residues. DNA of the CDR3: TGTGCCAGCAGCTTATCCAACAGCGGGGATACGCAGTATTTT. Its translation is CASSLSNSGDTQYF.

The CDR3 reads CASSPDSLYGYTF. The DNA of the CDR3 is TGCGCCAGCAGCCCGGACAGCCTATATGGCTACACCTTC. This sequence joins TRBV5-1 and TRBJ1-2, with TRBD1 as a possible D gene (6 bases). CDR1 SGHRS and CDR2 YFSETQ come from the germline V gene. Trimming took 4 bases from V and 5 from J, leaving 12 bases between them. The CDR3 length is 13 residues.

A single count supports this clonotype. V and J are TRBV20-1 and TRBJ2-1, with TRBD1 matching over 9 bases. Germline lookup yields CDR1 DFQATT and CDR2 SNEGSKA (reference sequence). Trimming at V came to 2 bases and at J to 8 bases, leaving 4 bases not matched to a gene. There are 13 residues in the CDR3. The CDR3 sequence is CSARTGGTHEQFF. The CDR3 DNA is TGCAGTGCTAGAACAGGGGGCACCCATGAGCAGTTCTTC.

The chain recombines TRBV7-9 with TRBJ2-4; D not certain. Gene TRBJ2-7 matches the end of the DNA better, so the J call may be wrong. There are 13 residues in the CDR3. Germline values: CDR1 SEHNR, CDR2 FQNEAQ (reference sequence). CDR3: CASSLDGPSEQYF. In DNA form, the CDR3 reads TGTGCCAGCAGCTTGGACGGGCCCAGCGAGCAGTACTTC.

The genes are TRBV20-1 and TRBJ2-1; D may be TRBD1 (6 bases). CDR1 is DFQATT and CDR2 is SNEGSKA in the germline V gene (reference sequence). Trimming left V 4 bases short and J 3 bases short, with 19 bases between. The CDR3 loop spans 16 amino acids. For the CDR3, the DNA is TGCAGTGCTACTTACCTGGACAGTTCCCTCTACAATGAGCAGTTCTTC. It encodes CSATYLDSSLYNEQFF.

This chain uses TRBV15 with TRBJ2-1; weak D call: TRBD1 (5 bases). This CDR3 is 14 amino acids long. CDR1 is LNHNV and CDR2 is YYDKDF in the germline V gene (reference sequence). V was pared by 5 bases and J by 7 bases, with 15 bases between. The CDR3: CATSLGDSQNEQFF. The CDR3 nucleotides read TGTGCCACCAGCCTAGGGGATAGTCAGAATGAGCAGTTCTTC.

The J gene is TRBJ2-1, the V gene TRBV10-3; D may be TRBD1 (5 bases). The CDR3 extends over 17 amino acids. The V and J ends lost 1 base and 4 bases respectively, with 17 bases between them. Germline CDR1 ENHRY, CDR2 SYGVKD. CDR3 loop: CAISELRSGAEYNEQFF. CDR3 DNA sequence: TGTGCCATCAGTGAGTTGCGGTCTGGGGCTGAATACAATGAGCAGTTCTTC.